This TCR beta chain was observed in a study of blood T cell repertoires in COVID-19. This clone was observed once. The data were produced by immunoSEQ multiplex PCR, yet TCRdb's version contains in-frame clones alone and is incomplete. The sample lists hundreds of thousands of clones; approximately 87% were seen once. Participant ages covered roughly 18 to 90 years across 25 or so US areas. V gave up 4 bases and J gave up 0 bases, with 10 bases separating them. The CDR3 runs to 15 residues. Germline V CDR1 and CDR2: SGDLS, YYNGEE. The chain carries TRBV9 and TRBJ2-2; D call uncertain. The TCR comes from a woman aged 50 to 60 who had recovered from COVID-19. Input material: PBMCs or T cells enriched from blood (not recorded which). The CDR3 region is CASSRSRPNTGELFF. Here the CDR3 DNA reads TGTGCCAGCAGCCGTAGCCGGCCGAACACCGGGGAGCTGTTTTTT.